The 21 T cell receptor beta chains below were found in one sample sequenced in a study of blood T cell repertoires in COVID-19. Data came from immunoSEQ multiplex PCR; TCRdb stores just in-frame clones and leaves some out. The sample includes 230,000 or so clones, roughly 88% seen only once; the top ten take under 15%. The material sequenced was PBMCs or T cells enriched from blood (not recorded which). These receptors all stem from a woman in her forties or fifties with acute COVID-19.

The chain joins TRBV13 to TRBJ2-7; 7 bases agree with TRBD2. J lost 0 bases, V lost 8 bases, and 7 bases had no gene match. Germline V lookup: CDR1 PRHDT, CDR2 FYEKMQ (reference sequence). The CDR3 totals 14 residues. CDR3 residues: CASLLREFSYEQYF. The CDR3 DNA reads TGTGCCAGCCTTCTGCGGGAGTTCTCCTACGAGCAGTACTTC.

This clone was seen a single time. The rearrangement uses TRBV28 and TRBJ1-2, with 9 positions matching TRBD1. CDR3 length equals 15 residues. Trimming removed 4 bases from V and 5 bases from J; junction bases left unmatched: 8. Per germline, CDR1 MDHEN and CDR2 SYDVKM. CDR3: CASSSQTTGGYGYTF. The CDR3 nucleotides read TGTGCCAGCAGTTCCCAGACGACAGGGGGTTATGGCTACACCTTC.

This clone was seen once. This chain uses TRBV7-2 with TRBJ2-1; D may be TRBD1 (6 bases). The V and J ends lost 4 bases and 4 bases respectively, with 8 bases between them. Germline V CDR1 and CDR2: SGHTA, FQGNSA. The CDR3 is 13 amino acids. The CDR3 nucleotides read TGTGCCAGCAGCTCCGGACAGTACAATGAGCAGTTCTTC. This translates into CASSSGQYNEQFF.

V gene TRBV9 combines with J gene TRBJ1-1; D not certain. This CDR3 is built from 13 residues. The germline V and J ends were trimmed by 1 base and 1 base, with 5 bases remaining between them. Germline CDR1 is SGDLS and CDR2 is YYNGEE. The chain's CDR3 is CASSVRQNTEAFF. In DNA form, the CDR3 reads TGTGCCAGCAGCGTAAGACAGAACACTGAAGCTTTCTTT. The full variable domain, in which reference TRBV9 and TRBJ1-1 provide the parts outside the CDR3, is DSGVTQTPKHLITATGQRVTLRCSPRSGDLSVYWYQQSLDQGLQFLIQYYNGEERAKGNILERFSAQQFPDLHSELNLSSLELGDSALYFCASSVRQNTEAFFGQGTRLTVV.

The chain links TRBV28 to TRBJ2-7, with 10 bases identical to TRBD2. Per the germline V gene, CDR1 is MDHEN and CDR2 is SYDVKM. The CDR3 contains 15 residues. Germline trimming cut 6 bases from V and 0 bases from J; bases unmatched to any gene: 5. The CDR3 spells CASRGASGSSYEQYF. CDR3 nucleotide sequence: TGTGCCAGCAGAGGGGCTAGCGGGAGCTCCTACGAGCAGTACTTC. The whole variable domain, remainder taken from reference TRBV28 and TRBJ2-7, is DVKVTQSSRYLVKRTGEKVFLECVQDMDHENMFWYRQDPGLGLRLIYFSYDVKMKEKGDIPEGYSVSREKKERFSLILESASTNQTSMYLCASRGASGSSYEQYFGPGTRLTVT.

The J gene is TRBJ2-3, the V gene TRBV18, with 7 nucleotides matching TRBD1. The CDR3 loop spans 14 amino acids. J was trimmed by 1 base and V by 3 bases; bases with no gene match: 1. Per the germline V gene, CDR1 is KGHSH and CDR2 is LQKENI. The CDR3 reads CASSPGTGTDTQYF. The CDR3 DNA follows: TGTGCCAGCTCACCTGGGACAGGCACAGATACGCAGTATTTT.

The rearrangement joins TRBV7-2 to TRBJ2-6; maybe TRBD1 (8 bases). Germline V gives CDR1 SGHTA, CDR2 FQGNSA. With 5 bases removed from V and 2 bases from J, the gap between germline ends came to 13 bases. CDR3 length equals 16 residues. CDR3 in amino acids: CASSRTGGAGANVLTF. CDR3 coding DNA: TGTGCCAGCAGCCGTACAGGGGGGGCTGGGGCCAACGTCCTGACTTTC.

This clone was detected a few times. The rearrangement joins TRBV7-9 to TRBJ1-2, with D possibly matching TRBD1 (5 bases). CDR1 SEHNR and CDR2 FQNEAQ come from the germline V gene (reference sequence). Trimming took off 8 bases at V and 1 base at J, with 14 bases between the two ends. CDR3 size: 14 residues. CDR3 sequence reads: CASWALDSNYGYTF. The CDR3 region has the DNA TGTGCCAGCTGGGCCCTTGACAGTAACTATGGCTACACCTTC.

This clone was observed once. This rearrangement joins TRBV10-3 to TRBJ2-3, with TRBD2 matching 10 bases. Trimming removed 5 bases from V and 1 base from J; junction bases left unmatched: 6. The CDR3 is 16 residues long. Germline lookup yields CDR1 ENHRY and CDR2 SYGVKD. CDR3 loop: CAISNPSGSGTDTQYF. The CDR3 DNA sequence: TGTGCCATCAGTAATCCTAGCGGGAGCGGCACAGATACGCAGTATTTT.

A single count supports this clone. This rearrangement joins TRBV28 to TRBJ1-1; 7 positions agree with TRBD1. The CDR3 contains 15 residues. V dropped 6 bases and J dropped 2; count of bases not matched to a gene: 9. Germline-derived CDR1 and CDR2 are MDHEN and SYDVKM. CDR3 coding DNA: TGTGCCAGCAGCCCGGCCGGACAGGCTAACACTGAAGCTTTCTTT. Translation: CASSPAGQANTEAFF.

The chain recombines TRBV28 with TRBJ1-4; 7 bases map to TRBD1. CDR1 is MDHEN and CDR2 is SYDVKM in the germline V gene. V shed 1 base and J 7 bases; nucleotides not matched to a gene: 6. There are 15 residues in the CDR3. For the CDR3, the DNA is TGTGCCAGCAGTTTATCCAACAGGGGACCTGAAAAACTGTTTTTT. It is translated as CASSLSNRGPEKLFF.

The rearrangement links TRBV20-1 to TRBJ2-1; 7 bases map to TRBD1. The V and J ends lost 3 bases and 0 bases, in that order; junction bases with no gene match: 2. Germline values: CDR1 DFQATT, CDR2 SNEGSKA (reference sequence). The CDR3 loop spans 14 amino acids. The CDR3 sequence is CSASRGPSYNEQFF. The CDR3 DNA reads as TGCAGTGCTAGTAGGGGGCCCTCCTACAATGAGCAGTTCTTC.

This chain connects TRBV19 to TRBJ2-1, with TRBD1 matching over 10 bases. V was clipped by 5 bases and J by 5 bases; unmatched bases: 6. CDR1 LNHDA and CDR2 SQIVND come from the germline V gene (reference sequence). The CDR3 is made up of 15 amino acids. The CDR3 loop is CASSSWTGGNNEQFF. The CDR3 DNA sequence: TGTGCCAGTAGTTCGTGGACAGGGGGGAACAATGAGCAGTTCTTC.

The chain recombines TRBV14 with TRBJ1-3; TRBD1 might be the D (5 bases). CDR1 and CDR2 (germline): SGHDN, FVKESK. V lost 1 base and J 3 bases, leaving 10 bases between the germline ends. This CDR3 is 15 amino acids long. The CDR3 DNA follows: TGTGCCAGCAGCCAAGGCCTGACAGTTGGAAACACCATATATTTT. Translation gives CASSQGLTVGNTIYF. Combining the CDR3 with reference TRBV14 and TRBJ1-3 gives the whole variable domain EAGVTQFPSHSVIEKGQTVTLRCDPISGHDNLYWYRRVMGKEIKFLLHFVKESKQDESGMPNNRFLAERTGGTYSTLKVQPAELEDSGVYFCASSQGLTVGNTIYFGEGSWLTVV.

The chain combines TRBV6-5 with TRBJ2-1, with TRBD2 matching 7 bases. Germline V lookup: CDR1 MNHEY, CDR2 SVGAGI. Unmatched junction bases numbered 6, after V lost 5 bases and J lost 2 bases. The length of the CDR3 is 15 residues. CDR3 in DNA: TGTGCCAGCAGTACAGCGGGAACGGCCTACAATGAGCAGTTCTTC. It is translated as CASSTAGTAYNEQFF.

The chain couples TRBV7-2 to TRBJ1-4, with D maybe TRBD1 (5 bases). From germline, CDR1 is SGHTA and CDR2 FQGNSA. The CDR3 extends over 16 amino acids. V lost 2 bases, J lost 2 bases, and 12 bases lay in between. CDR3 in amino acids: CASSLTGRFTNEKLFF. Written as DNA, the CDR3 is TGTGCCAGCAGCTTAACAGGCAGGTTCACTAATGAAAAACTGTTTTTT.

This chain links TRBV30 with TRBJ2-7, with D uncertain. This CDR3 has 12 amino acids. In germline, CDR1 is GTSNPN, CDR2 SVGIG (reference sequence). Trimming cost V 0 bases and J 6 bases, with 9 bases left between them. CDR3: CAWSVAGLEQYF. Here the CDR3 DNA reads TGTGCCTGGAGTGTAGCTGGGCTCGAGCAGTACTTC.

The chain is built from TRBV5-1 and TRBJ2-7, with 10 bases that match TRBD1. This CDR3 has 15 residues. Germline V gene sequence: CDR1 SGHRS, CDR2 YFSETQ. Trimming took 4 bases from V and 6 from J; bases not matched to a gene: 10. CDR3 nucleotide sequence: TGCGCCAGCAGCCCGGCCCGGACAGGGGGAAGCGAGCAGTACTTC. It codes for CASSPARTGGSEQYF.

The chain links TRBV7-2 to TRBJ2-4, with a possible D match to TRBD2 (6 bases). The germline V gene encodes CDR1 SGHTA and CDR2 FQGNSA. V lost 1 base and J 8 bases, leaving 15 bases between the germline ends. The CDR3 contains 15 residues. This CDR3 reads CASSLGGGARHIQYF. The CDR3 coding sequence is TGTGCCAGCAGCTTAGGAGGAGGGGCCCGGCACATTCAGTACTTC.

J is TRBJ2-7 and V is TRBV7-3; 8 bases align to TRBD2. From germline, CDR1 is SGHTA and CDR2 FQGTGA. The CDR3 runs 14 residues. The trim removed 5 bases at V and 5 bases at J, leaving 8 bases unmatched. CDR3 protein: CASSPRRGGDEQYF. CDR3 nucleotide sequence: TGTGCCAGCAGCCCCCGACGGGGGGGTGACGAGCAGTACTTC.

This sequence joins TRBV4-1 and TRBJ1-3, with unresolved D. This CDR3 has 15 residues. From germline, CDR1 is MGHRA and CDR2 YSYEKL. Trimming pared 3 bases from V and 0 bases from J, leaving 9 bases between. DNA for the CDR3: TGCGCCAGCAGCCAGCCCCGCGGCTCTGGAAACACCATATATTTT. It encodes CASSQPRGSGNTIYF.